Each of the 23 T cell receptor beta chains below was sequenced from the same sample in a study of control samples from healthy donors and cancer patients. Libraries were prepared by immunoSEQ multiplex PCR; TCRdb keeps only in-frame clonotypes and omits some of them. The sample has about 99,000 clones, approximately 90% seen once. Sequencing was performed on PBMCs. Every receptor here comes from a man in his fifties or sixties with lung cancer.

This sequence joins TRBV11-3 and TRBJ2-2; D is uncertain. CDR3 length: 13 amino acids. Germline-derived CDR1 and CDR2 are SGHNT and YENEEA. V was cut by 1 base and J by 8 bases, with 8 bases left in between. CDR3 protein: CASSLGVSGELFF. DNA for the CDR3: TGTGCCAGCAGCTTAGGGGTATCAGGGGAGCTGTTTTTT.

This clone was seen only a few times. V is TRBV5-1 and J is TRBJ2-2; a weak D match, TRBD1 (5 bases). With 4 bases removed from V and 2 bases from J, the gap between germline ends came to 18 bases. CDR1 and CDR2 from the germline V gene are SGHRS and YFSETQ. The CDR3 length is 17 residues. The CDR3 bases are TGCGCCAGCAGCGCGTCCATAATGTGGGGCAACACCGGGGAGCTGTTTTTT. This translates into CASSASIMWGNTGELFF.

This sequence joins TRBV18 and TRBJ1-4; maybe TRBD1 (5 bases). This CDR3 comprises 15 residues. V dropped 4 bases and J dropped 8 bases, with 17 bases sitting between them. Germline loops: CDR1 KGHSH, CDR2 LQKENI. The CDR3 is CASSLATASGEKLFF. The DNA of the CDR3 is TGTGCCAGCTCACTTGCGACAGCCTCGGGGGAAAAACTGTTTTTT. The variable domain in full, with the rest retrieved from reference TRBV18 and TRBJ1-4, is NAGVMQNPRHLVRRRGQEARLRCSPMKGHSHVYWYRQLPEEGLKFMVYLQKENIIDESGMPKERFSAEFPKEGPSILRIQQVVRGDSAAYFCASSLATASGEKLFFGSGTQLSVL.

The chain recombines TRBV7-3 with TRBJ1-1, with TRBD1 matching over 9 bases. Trimming cost V 1 base and J 7 bases; bases outside gene matches: 1. The CDR3 sequence is 13 residues long. Per germline, CDR1 SGHTA and CDR2 FQGTGA. In nucleotides, the CDR3 is TGTGCCAGCAGCTTAAAGGGACAGGGTGAAGCTTTCTTT. The encoded protein is CASSLKGQGEAFF.

The chain joins TRBV18 to TRBJ1-2, with TRBD1 matching over 8 bases. Losses at the gene ends were 3 bases for V and 3 bases for J; bases not matched to a gene: 18. This CDR3 has 19 amino acids. Germline CDR1 reads KGHSH; CDR2 reads LQKENI. CDR3 DNA: TGTGCCAGCTCACCGACTCTAGGGACAGGAGATGAACAAGACTATGGCTACACCTTC. Translation: CASSPTLGTGDEQDYGYTF.

The chain carries TRBV6-6 and TRBJ1-1; 10 bases are a match to TRBD1. Germline V gene lookup returns CDR1 MNHNY and CDR2 SVGAGI (reference sequence). There are 13 residues in the CDR3. With 6 bases clipped from V and 5 bases from J, the junction kept 3 bases outside the gene matches. CDR3 DNA: TGTGCCAGCAGGCGGGACAGGGGAACTGAAGCTTTCTTT. Amino acid sequence: CASRRDRGTEAFF.

V usage is TRBV5-1 and J usage is TRBJ2-5; 10 bases map to TRBD1. The CDR3 totals 16 residues. Germline-derived CDR1 and CDR2 are SGHRS and YFSETQ. V lost 4 bases and J lost 5; bases outside the gene matches: 11. The CDR3 loop reads CASSPGGTGDRETQYF. CDR3 nucleotides: TGCGCCAGCAGCCCTGGAGGGACAGGGGATAGGGAGACCCAGTACTTC.

The chain recombines TRBV6-1 with TRBJ1-5; maybe TRBD1 (6 bases). The CDR3 consists of 16 residues. Trimming stripped 2 bases from V and 8 bases from J, with 19 bases between. The germline V gene has CDR1 MNHNS and CDR2 SASEGT. CDR3 coding DNA: TGTGCCAGCAGTGAATATTTTGACAGGCCATATGAGCCCCAGCATTTT. Residues: CASSEYFDRPYEPQHF.

This sequence joins TRBV11-2 and TRBJ2-2; D gene ambiguous. The germline gives CDR1 SGHAT, CDR2 FQNNGV. The CDR3 has 14 residues. Trimming took off 5 bases at V and 3 bases at J, with 10 bases between the two ends. Here the CDR3 DNA reads TGTGCCAGCAGCAAATCTCACGACACCGGGGAGCTGTTTTTT. Its protein product is CASSKSHDTGELFF.

The chain is built from TRBV9 and TRBJ2-3; possible D gene TRBD2, 5 bases. Germline-derived CDR1 and CDR2 are SGDLS and YYNGEE. Between the trimmed V and J ends, which lost 0 bases and 0 bases, there was a span of 8 bases. CDR3 length: 15 amino acids. The CDR3 is CASSVDGLSTDTQYF. CDR3 nucleotides: TGTGCCAGCAGCGTAGACGGACTTAGCACAGATACGCAGTATTTT.

This chain connects TRBV3-1 (or the pseudogene TRBV3-2) to TRBJ1-2; 7 bases are shared with TRBD1. V lost 7 bases and J lost 1; bases outside the gene matches: 3. The CDR3 contains 13 residues. Looked up from germline, CDR1 is LGHDT and CDR2 is YNNKEL (reference sequence). The CDR3 is CASTRQGNYGYTF. In nucleotides, the CDR3 is TGTGCCAGCACCCGACAGGGTAACTATGGCTACACCTTC.

The V and J genes are TRBV19 and TRBJ2-3; D ambiguous. Germline V CDR1 and CDR2: LNHDA, SQIVND (reference sequence). V gave up 5 bases and J gave up 6 bases, with 21 bases separating them. CDR3 size: 16 residues. The CDR3 DNA reads as TGTGCCAGTAGTCCCATAGGTCCACTCGGAAGGGATACGCAGTATTTT. Translated: CASSPIGPLGRDTQYF.

This chain uses TRBV7-9 with TRBJ1-4; D unclear. Germline V gene sequence: CDR1 SEHNR, CDR2 FQNEAQ (reference sequence). The CDR3 spans 15 residues. Between the trimmed V and J ends, which lost 1 base and 5 bases, there was a span of 11 bases. The CDR3 sequence: CASSLEGRANEKLFF. The DNA for the CDR3 is TGTGCCAGCAGCTTAGAGGGCCGTGCCAATGAAAAACTGTTTTTT.

V and J are TRBV4-1 and TRBJ2-2; D gene ambiguous. The ends were cut back, 4 bases at V and 1 base at J, with 10 bases in the middle. CDR3 length: 15 amino acids. Germline CDR1 and CDR2: MGHRA and YSYEKL. The CDR3 DNA follows: TGCGCCAGCAGCCTAGGTGGGCAGAACACCGGGGAGCTGTTTTTT. Residues: CASSLGGQNTGELFF.

The CDR3 loop reads CASSLGTEETQYF. The CDR3 region has the DNA TGCGCCAGCAGCTTGGGGACAGAAGAGACCCAGTACTTC. The rearrangement uses TRBV5-1 and TRBJ2-5; tentative D call: TRBD1 (6 bases). The germline V and J ends were trimmed by 0 bases and 3 bases, with 6 bases remaining between them. This CDR3 has 13 amino acids. Germline V gene data show CDR1 as SGHRS and CDR2 as YFSETQ.

The chain carries TRBV11-2 and TRBJ1-4; D remains ambiguous. Trimming took off 2 bases at V and 5 bases at J, with 15 bases between the two ends. CDR1 is SGHAT, CDR2 FQNNGV, per germline. The CDR3 is 16 amino acids. CDR3 DNA sequence: TGTGCCAGCAGCTTATTCGAGTCAGCTCCCAATGAAAAACTGTTTTTT. It specifies CASSLFESAPNEKLFF.

The DNA of the CDR3 is TGTGCCTGGAGTGTGGTACGAGAAAAACTGTTTTTT. Protein: CAWSVVREKLFF. The chain combines TRBV30 with TRBJ1-4, with D hard to call. V lost 0 bases, J lost 8 bases, and 7 bases lay in between. From germline, CDR1 is GTSNPN and CDR2 SVGIG (reference sequence). The CDR3 extends over 12 amino acids.

The CDR3 DNA reads TGTGCCAGCAGTTTAAATGTAGACCGCGAAGCTTTCTTT. It specifies CASSLNVDREAFF. The V call is TRBV12-3 or TRBV12-4, the J call TRBJ1-1, with D uncertain. V shed 2 bases and J shed 8 bases, with 12 bases lying between them. This CDR3 comprises 13 residues.

This clone was counted a single time. The chain couples TRBV30 to TRBJ2-1; 9 bases map to TRBD1. CDR1 is GTSNPN, CDR2 SVGIG, per germline (reference sequence). J lost 6 bases, V lost 4 bases, and 7 bases had no gene match. The CDR3 runs to 14 residues. DNA for the CDR3: TGTGCCTGGACGGGGACAGGGCTAGGCAATGAGCAGTTCTTC. The encoded protein is CAWTGTGLGNEQFF.

This clone was observed a handful of times. The chain combines TRBV19 with TRBJ1-5; no reliable D call. Per germline, CDR1 LNHDA and CDR2 SQIVND (reference sequence). The V gene lost 9 bases and the J gene lost 4 bases, with 19 bases spanning the gap. The CDR3 runs to 15 residues. Here the CDR3 reads CARLKLDGPNQPQHF. The CDR3 nucleotides are TGTGCCAGACTAAAACTGGACGGCCCTAATCAGCCCCAGCATTTT.

The V and J genes are TRBV3-1 (or the pseudogene TRBV3-2) and TRBJ2-2; D not resolved. CDR1 and CDR2 from the germline V gene are LGHDT and YNNKEL (reference sequence). The CDR3 contains 12 residues. V shed 4 bases and J shed 6 bases, with 6 bases lying between them. The CDR3 sequence: CASSPAAGELFF. For the CDR3, the DNA is TGTGCCAGCAGCCCGGCAGCCGGGGAGCTGTTTTTT.

J is TRBJ1-5 and V is TRBV11-2; tentative D call: TRBD1 (6 bases). Trimming cost V 3 bases and J 4 bases, with 7 bases left between them. CDR1 and CDR2 from the germline V gene are SGHAT and FQNNGV. The length of the CDR3 is 13 residues. In nucleotides, the CDR3 is TGTGCCAGCAGCTTCCAGGGGAATCAGCCCCAGCATTTT. Translating it yields CASSFQGNQPQHF.

This clone was detected once. The chain is built from TRBV30 and TRBJ1-5; tentatively, D is TRBD1 (6 bases). Germline-derived CDR1 and CDR2 are GTSNPN and SVGIG (reference sequence). Between the trimmed V and J ends, which lost 0 bases and 4 bases, there was a span of 25 bases. The CDR3 is made up of 19 amino acids. Here the CDR3 DNA reads TGTGCCTGGAGTGTACGTAGGCAGGGGTCCCAGAGAGTGAATCAGCCCCAGCATTTT. Translating it yields CAWSVRRQGSQRVNQPQHF.